What follows are 27 T cell receptor beta chains derived from one specimen sequenced in a study of cytomegalovirus exposure and HLA in healthy donors. In the PCR, 60 Vbeta and 13 Jbeta primers were used. Assay: immunoSEQ multiplex PCR; the TCRdb copy retains only in-frame clones and omits some. The data show 100,000 to 150,000 clones, approximately 80% seen once. Sequencing input: PBMCs. The receptor source for this set is a man in his forties in good health and CMV-seronegative.

The V gene is TRBV9, the J gene TRBJ1-3; D is ambiguous. Trimming took off 3 bases at V and 0 bases at J, with 7 bases between the two ends. The CDR3 extends over 14 amino acids. The germline V gene has CDR1 SGDLS and CDR2 YYNGEE. The CDR3 region is CASSGGSSGNTIYF. The CDR3 region has the DNA TGTGCCAGCAGCGGCGGGTCCTCTGGAAACACCATATATTTT.

Concerning this clone: A read error may produce the germline difference seen at one junction end. V and J are TRBV7-9 and TRBJ2-7, with TRBD1 identical over 9 bases. The CDR3 is 16 amino acids. Looked up from germline, CDR1 is SEHNR and CDR2 is FQNEAQ (reference sequence). Here the CDR3 DNA reads TGTTCCAGCAGCCCTGGGACAGGGCGGGGGCTCTACGAGCAGTACTTC. The encoded protein is CSSSPGTGRGLYEQYF. The full variable domain, its missing parts supplied by reference TRBV7-9 and TRBJ2-7, is DTGVSQNPRHKITKRGQNVTFRCDPISEHNRLYWYRQTLGQGPEFLTYFQNEAQLEKSRLLSDRFSAERPKGSFSTLEIQRTEQGDSAMYLCSSSPGTGRGLYEQYFGPGTRLTVT.

The rearrangement uses TRBV7-9 and TRBJ2-2; D is possibly TRBD1 (7 bases). The germline CDR1 and CDR2 sequences are SEHNR and FQNEAQ (reference sequence). This CDR3 has 15 residues. The V end was cut by 1 base, the J end by 4 bases, with 10 bases between. The CDR3 DNA reads as TGTGCCAGCAGCTTAGTCCAGGGGGGCACCGGGGAGCTGTTTTTT. Protein sequence: CASSLVQGGTGELFF. Filled out from reference TRBV7-9 and TRBJ2-2, the complete variable domain reads DTGVSQNPRHKITKRGQNVTFRCDPISEHNRLYWYRQTLGQGPEFLTYFQNEAQLEKSRLLSDRFSAERPKGSFSTLEIQRTEQGDSAMYLCASSLVQGGTGELFFGEGSRLTVL.

This chain joins TRBV7-9 and TRBJ1-5, with 9 bases that match TRBD1. The trim removed 1 base at V and 3 bases at J, leaving 4 bases unmatched. The germline V gene encodes CDR1 SEHNR and CDR2 FQNEAQ (reference sequence). The CDR3 runs 16 residues. CDR3: CASSLGTGAFNQPQHF. The CDR3 region has the DNA TGTGCCAGCAGCTTAGGGACAGGGGCCTTCAATCAGCCCCAGCATTTT.

The rearrangement uses TRBV27 and TRBJ1-3; 8 bases align to TRBD1. The trim removed 4 bases at V and 4 bases at J, leaving 0 bases unmatched. Germline lookup yields CDR1 MNHEY and CDR2 SMNVEV (reference sequence). The CDR3 loop spans 13 amino acids. CDR3: CASSWTGGNTIYF. In DNA form, the CDR3 reads TGTGCCAGCAGTTGGACAGGGGGAAACACCATATATTTT.

The V gene is TRBV2, the J gene TRBJ2-2; the D is unclear. V lost 2 bases, J lost 4 bases, and 8 bases lay in between. Germline V gene sequence: CDR1 SNHLY, CDR2 FYNNEI. The CDR3 is 14 residues long. CDR3: CASSEKGVTGELFF. For the CDR3, the DNA is TGTGCCAGCAGTGAAAAAGGAGTCACCGGGGAGCTGTTTTTT. The full variable domain, with the rest looked up from reference TRBV2 and TRBJ2-2, is EPEVTQTPSHQVTQMGQEVILRCVPISNHLYFYWYRQILGQKVEFLVSFYNNEISEKSEIFDDQFSVERPDGSNFTLKIRSTKLEDSAMYFCASSEKGVTGELFFGEGSRLTVL.

The CDR3: CASRGGRRSGYTF. CDR3 nucleotide sequence: TGTGCTAGCCGGGGAGGAAGGCGTAGTGGCTACACCTTC. This chain links TRBV11-2 with TRBJ1-2; no firm D call. This CDR3 spans 13 amino acids. The germline CDR1 and CDR2 sequences are SGHAT and FQNNGV.

The gene calls are TRBV11-2 and TRBJ2-7; weak D call: TRBD2 (6 bases). Germline CDR1 and CDR2: SGHAT and FQNNGV. The V end lost 3 bases, the J end lost 3 bases, and 15 bases lay between the germline ends. The CDR3 consists of 15 residues. For the CDR3, the DNA is TGTGCCAGCAGCTTGTCAGGGACTCGGGGCTACGAGCAGTACTTC. Encoded protein: CASSLSGTRGYEQYF. Full variable domain (rest looked up from reference TRBV11-2 and TRBJ2-7): EAGVAQSPRYKIIEKRQSVAFWCNPISGHATLYWYQQILGQGPKLLIQFQNNGVVDDSQLPKDRFSAERLKGVDSTLKIQPAKLEDSAVYLCASSLSGTRGYEQYFGPGTRLTVT.

The chain carries TRBV7-3 and TRBJ1-6; 10 positions agree with TRBD1. V shed 6 bases and J 9 bases; nucleotides not matched to a gene: 2. Germline assignment: CDR1 SGHTA and CDR2 FQGTGA. CDR3 length equals 13 residues. The CDR3 spells CASSRDRGSPLHF. CDR3 DNA sequence: TGTGCCAGCAGTCGGGACAGGGGTTCACCCCTCCACTTT.

The chain recombines TRBV18 with TRBJ1-1; D perhaps matches TRBD1 (5 bases). The CDR3 runs to 16 residues. Trimming left V 2 bases short and J 1 base short, with 14 bases between. Looked up from germline, CDR1 is KGHSH and CDR2 is LQKENI. The CDR3: CASSPARQFQNTEAFF. Here the CDR3 DNA reads TGTGCCAGCTCACCAGCTAGACAGTTCCAGAACACTGAAGCTTTCTTT. The entire variable domain, with the rest obtained from reference TRBV18 and TRBJ1-1, is as follows: NAGVMQNPRHLVRRRGQEARLRCSPMKGHSHVYWYRQLPEEGLKFMVYLQKENIIDESGMPKERFSAEFPKEGPSILRIQQVVRGDSAAYFCASSPARQFQNTEAFFGQGTRLTVV.

The chain employs TRBV5-4 and TRBJ1-6; D perhaps matches TRBD1 (6 bases). The CDR3 has 11 amino acids. V was clipped by 2 bases and J by 14 bases, with 8 bases between them. Germline CDR1 SGHNT, CDR2 YYREEE (reference sequence). This chain's CDR3 is CASSFGDTLHF. The CDR3 DNA sequence: TGTGCCAGCAGCTTTGGGGACACCCTCCACTTT.

Details on this clone: Other nucleotide sequences in the sample specify the same CDR3. The rearrangement links TRBV5-1 to TRBJ2-2; possible D gene TRBD1, 5 bases. Germline V CDR1 and CDR2: SGHRS, YFSETQ. This CDR3 has 13 residues. Trimming took off 3 bases at V and 6 bases at J, with 9 bases between the two ends. The chain's CDR3 is CASSSLGPGELFF. CDR3 in DNA: TGCGCCAGCAGCTCGTTGGGGCCCGGGGAGCTGTTTTTT.

The genes are TRBV9 and TRBJ2-1, with 9 bases matching TRBD2. The V gene end was trimmed by 3 bases and the J gene end by 1 base; junction bases not matched to a gene: 11. This CDR3 has 18 residues. Germline lookup yields CDR1 SGDLS and CDR2 YYNGEE. The CDR3: CASSGGGSGGNSYNEQFF. CDR3 DNA sequence: TGTGCCAGCAGCGGAGGGGGTAGCGGGGGAAATTCCTACAATGAGCAGTTCTTC.

The chain couples TRBV7-9 to TRBJ1-2; possibly TRBD1 for D (6 bases). The CDR3 covers 15 residues. Germline CDR1 reads SEHNR; CDR2 reads FQNEAQ (reference sequence). V shed 5 bases and J shed 4 bases, with 17 bases lying between them. CDR3 loop: CASSRTPGQSYGYTF. CDR3 in DNA: TGTGCCAGCAGCCGAACCCCGGGACAAAGCTATGGCTACACCTTC.

The V call is TRBV6-1, the J call TRBJ1-6; 8 bases are a match to TRBD1. V was pared by 3 bases and J by 10 bases, with 8 bases of the junction left unmatched. There are 15 residues in the CDR3. CDR1 is MNHNS, CDR2 SASEGT, per germline. The CDR3 protein is CASSEMDRAGSPLHF. CDR3 DNA sequence: TGTGCCAGCAGTGAGATGGACAGGGCTGGGTCACCCCTCCACTTT.

The rearrangement uses TRBV27 and TRBJ2-1; 11 bases agree with TRBD1. V was pared by 6 bases and J by 10 bases, with 8 bases of the junction left unmatched. This CDR3 is 14 amino acids long. Germline CDR1 is MNHEY and CDR2 is SMNVEV (reference sequence). The CDR3 reads CASRLGQGAGEQFF. In DNA, the CDR3 is TGTGCCAGCAGACTCGGACAGGGGGCCGGGGAGCAGTTCTTC.

The chain joins TRBV28 to TRBJ1-2, with D maybe TRBD1 (6 bases). The germline V gene encodes CDR1 MDHEN and CDR2 SYDVKM. The CDR3 contains 13 residues. Trimming removed 6 bases at V and 8 bases at J, with 16 bases between. CDR3 in DNA: TGTGCCAGCAGGAAGGGGGGGGCGCACGGCTACACCTTC. Encoded protein: CASRKGGAHGYTF.

The rearrangement links TRBV29-1 to TRBJ2-5; TRBD2 might be the D (5 bases). Trimming stripped 5 bases from V and 5 bases from J, with 18 bases between. The V gene's germline CDR1 is SQVTM and CDR2 ANQGSEA. The CDR3 is 14 amino acids. The CDR3 region has the DNA TGCAGCGTTCAAGCGGCCCAGCTGAGGGAGACCCAGTACTTC. Translated, it gives CSVQAAQLRETQYF.

This chain links TRBV7-2 with TRBJ1-2; 10 bases are a match to TRBD1. The germline gives CDR1 SGHTA, CDR2 FQGNSA. V lost 5 bases to trimming and J lost 3 bases; unmatched junction nucleotides: 6. The CDR3 covers 15 residues. The CDR3 is CASSDGTGDYYGYTF. The CDR3 region has the DNA TGTGCCAGCAGCGACGGGACAGGGGACTACTATGGCTACACCTTC.

This chain links TRBV28 with TRBJ2-3; maybe TRBD1 (6 bases). This CDR3 has 15 residues. Germline lookup yields CDR1 MDHEN and CDR2 SYDVKM. V was shortened by 8 bases and J by 5 bases, with 20 bases between the two germline ends. The CDR3 DNA is TGTGCCAGCGGGTTACGCGGACAGCCGGTAGATACGCAGTATTTT. Its translation is CASGLRGQPVDTQYF.

Concerning this clone itself: One junction end disagrees with the germline gene, perhaps due to a read error. The sample carries other DNA sequences with the same CDR3. The gene calls are TRBV5-6 and TRBJ2-3, with D perhaps matching TRBD1 (6 bases). From germline, CDR1 is SGHDT and CDR2 YYEEEE. The CDR3 is 15 amino acids. The CDR3 DNA follows: TGCGCCAGCAGCGCAGACAGGAGGTTCACAGATACGCAGTATTTT. Protein product: CASSADRRFTDTQYF.

The chain is built from TRBV5-1 and TRBJ2-7; 9 nucleotides match TRBD1. The germline gives CDR1 SGHRS, CDR2 YFSETQ. This CDR3 is 14 amino acids long. J was trimmed by 2 bases and V by 3 bases; bases with no gene match: 3. The CDR3 loop is CASSSTGGTYEQYF. CDR3 DNA: TGCGCCAGCAGCTCGACAGGGGGAACCTACGAGCAGTACTTC. Full variable domain (remainder filled in from reference TRBV5-1 and TRBJ2-7): KAGVTQTPRYLIKTRGQQVTLSCSPISGHRSVSWYQQTPGQGLQFLFEYFSETQRNKGNFPGRFSGRQFSNSRSEMNVSTLELGDSALYLCASSSTGGTYEQYFGPGTRLTVT.

The chain links TRBV9 to TRBJ2-5, with D maybe TRBD2 (5 bases). Per germline, CDR1 SGDLS and CDR2 YYNGEE. The germline V and J ends were trimmed by 0 bases and 4 bases, with 13 bases remaining between them. The CDR3 has 15 amino acids. The CDR3 is CASSVDGEWRETQYF. As DNA, the CDR3 is TGTGCCAGCAGCGTAGACGGGGAATGGAGAGAGACCCAGTACTTC.

V and J are TRBV11-1 and TRBJ1-1; no clear D. This CDR3 is 13 amino acids long. CDR1 and CDR2 from the germline V gene are SGHAT and FQDESV (reference sequence). Trimming took 2 bases from V and 1 from J, leaving 5 bases between them. CDR3 in amino acids: CASSLPRNTEAFF. The CDR3 nucleotides are TGTGCCAGCAGCTTACCGCGGAACACTGAAGCTTTCTTT. The full variable domain, completed using reference TRBV11-1 and TRBJ1-1, is EAEVAQSPRYKITEKSQAVAFWCDPISGHATLYWYRQILGQGPELLVQFQDESVVDDSQLPKDRFSAERLKGVDSTLKIQPAELGDSAMYLCASSLPRNTEAFFGQGTRLTVV.

CDR3 sequence reads: CASSMLTSQETQYF. The CDR3 coding sequence is TGTGCCAGCAGCATGCTGACTAGCCAAGAGACCCAGTACTTC. The chain carries TRBV5-8 and TRBJ2-5, with TRBD2 as a possible D gene (6 bases). This CDR3 is 14 amino acids long. Looked up from germline, CDR1 is SGHTS and CDR2 is YDEGEE. The V gene lost 4 bases and the J gene lost 1 base, with 11 bases spanning the gap. Full variable domain (remainder filled in from reference TRBV5-8 and TRBJ2-5): EAGVTQSPTHLIKTRGQQATLRCSPISGHTSVYWYQQALGLGLQFLLWYDEGEERNRGNFPPRFSGRQFPNYSSELNVNALELEDSALYLCASSMLTSQETQYFGPGTRLLVL.

The rearrangement joins TRBV7-9 to TRBJ2-1; possibly TRBD2 for D (6 bases). Germline CDR1 SEHNR, CDR2 FQNEAQ (reference sequence). Trimming shortened V by 5 bases and J by 7 bases, and 9 bases separated the two germline ends. This CDR3 contains 12 residues. CDR3 DNA: TGTGCCAGCAGCCGACTAGATAATGAGCAGTTCTTC. This codes for CASSRLDNEQFF.

This clone came up a few times. J is TRBJ1-2 and V is TRBV2; possible D gene TRBD1, 6 bases. CDR1 is SNHLY, CDR2 FYNNEI, per germline. Trimming shortened V by 10 bases and J by 6 bases, and 21 bases separated the two germline ends. This CDR3 is built from 14 residues. As DNA, the CDR3 is TGTGCCAACACAGTGGACAGTTTTTCGCATGGCTACACCTTC. Translation gives CANTVDSFSHGYTF.